The 6 T cell receptor beta chains given below trace back to one sample, sequenced in a study of post-analysis software for immune sequencing data. Presence of unique molecular identifiers characterized the TCR beta cDNA libraries. TCRdb reanalysed the PCR reads using MiXCR and keeps one entry per CDR3 protein. The profile shows 700,000 to 900,000 distinct CDR3 sequences, around 45% of them singletons. Their antigens are not known. Overall study findings and caveats: Among four or five TRBV segments more frequent in patients than controls were TRBV5-6, TRBV5-1 and TRBV20-1.

Sequencing was done on a sample of blood. These receptors were collected from a girl aged 10 to 17 with multiple sclerosis.

This CDR3 is CSVTSGSVNEQYF. The CDR3 coding sequence is TGCAGCGTGACTAGCGGGAGCGTGAACGAGCAGTACTTC. The chain joins TRBV29-1 to TRBJ2-7, with 12 bases aligning to TRBD2. The CDR3 extends over 13 amino acids. Germline-derived CDR1 and CDR2 are SQVTM and ANQGSEA. After removal of 6 bases from V and 5 bases from J, the junction contained 5 bases not matched to a gene.

The chain is built from TRBV6-6 and TRBJ2-5; TRBD1 matches at 10 bases. The CDR3 is 12 amino acids. Germline-derived CDR1 and CDR2 are MNHNY and SVGAGI (reference sequence). Losses at the gene ends were 4 bases for V and 12 bases for J; bases not matched to a gene: 5. The CDR3 DNA reads TGTGCCAGCAGTTCCCGGGGGACAGGGGAGTACTTC. Translating gives CASSSRGTGEYF.

This clonotype has more than one count but fewer than ten. The rearrangement joins TRBV6-5 to TRBJ1-2; D not certain. The V and J ends lost 6 bases and 2 bases respectively, with 16 bases between them. CDR3 length: 15 amino acids. Per the germline V gene, CDR1 is MNHEY and CDR2 is SVGAGI. The CDR3: CASSPESASNYGYTF. The CDR3 nucleotides are TGTGCCAGCAGCCCAGAATCGGCGTCGAACTATGGCTACACCTTC.

Only a few counts were recorded for this clonotype. The chain is built from TRBV28 and TRBJ1-5; the D is unclear. The CDR3 has 11 amino acids. With 5 bases removed from V and 11 bases from J, the gap between germline ends came to 10 bases. Looked up from germline, CDR1 is MDHEN and CDR2 is SYDVKM. In DNA form, the CDR3 reads TGTGCCAGCAGTCTCTACGTGACCCAGCATTTT. This encodes CASSLYVTQHF. Looking up the rest from reference TRBV28 and TRBJ1-5 gives the full variable domain: DVKVTQSSRYLVKRTGEKVFLECVQDMDHENMFWYRQDPGLGLRLIYFSYDVKMKEKGDIPEGYSVSREKKERFSLILESASTNQTSMYLCASSLYVTQHFGDGTRLSIL.

The V and J genes are TRBV6-1 and TRBJ2-3, with 12 bases identical to TRBD2. The V and J ends lost 5 bases and 3 bases, in that order; junction bases with no gene match: 12. This CDR3 is built from 18 residues. In germline, CDR1 is MNHNS, CDR2 SASEGT. The CDR3 nucleotides read TGTGCCAGCAGTACCTCTAGCGGGAGGGTTTTAAGAACAGATACGCAGTATTTT. Amino acids: CASSTSSGRVLRTDTQYF.

The chain couples TRBV7-9 to TRBJ2-1, with 10 bases that match TRBD2. Germline V gene sequence: CDR1 SEHNR, CDR2 FQNEAQ (reference sequence). The CDR3 loop spans 15 amino acids. Trimming took 3 bases from V and 8 from J; bases not matched to a gene: 7. This CDR3 reads CASSLVAGGLDEQFF. Here the CDR3 DNA reads TGTGCCAGCAGCTTGGTAGCGGGAGGATTGGATGAGCAGTTCTTC.